This TCR beta chain was profiled in a study of cytomegalovirus exposure and HLA in healthy donors. Study-wide results and caveats: The listing of about 150 TCR beta chains classed them as cytomegalovirus-associated. In vitro experiments confirmed that three CMV-associated chains were specific for CMV antigens.

With regard to this clone: The antigen is not known.

Both 60 Vbeta primers and 13 Jbeta primers went into the PCR. Assay: immunoSEQ multiplex PCR; the TCRdb copy retains only in-frame clones and omits some. The data hold more than 110,000 clones, with around 79% observed a single time. Specimen: PBMCs. The TCR was taken from a male donor in good health and CMV-seronegative.

CDR3 nucleotide sequence: TGTGCCAGCAGAAAGGGACTAGCGGCCTCCTACGAGCAGTACTTC. Protein product: CASRKGLAASYEQYF. The chain combines TRBV6-5 with TRBJ2-7; TRBD2 matches 11 bases. The CDR3 has 15 residues. Germline CDR1 MNHEY, CDR2 SVGAGI. V shed 6 bases and J 0 bases; nucleotides not matched to a gene: 4.